The 25 T cell receptor beta chains reported below all come from one sample, sequenced in a study of shared clonotypes between healthy human individuals (dated by TCRdb to about 2020). Preparation of the library involved the immunoSEQ multiplex PCR assay. Drawn from immuneACCESS, this table holds only the in-frame rearrangements with V and J called that TCRdb kept. Clones are partly lost; checked studies trace under half to an unresolved V gene and leave the rest unexplained. Across this sample there are fewer than 1.6 million clones, with 98% seen only once. The biggest ten clones account for under 0.45% of the sample. Material for sequencing was naive CD4+ T cells sorted from blood. The sample's cell subset or site label, decoded: CD45RA+ positively selected. Receptors were obtained from a man aged 30 to 39 in good health.

The chain is built from TRBV5-4 and TRBJ2-1; 9 bases match TRBD2. CDR1 is SGHNT, CDR2 YYREEE, per germline (reference sequence). J gave up 10 bases and V 0 bases, and 8 bases lay outside the gene matches. CDR3 length: 15 amino acids. This CDR3 reads CASSLDSGRSSEQFF. The CDR3 region has the DNA TGTGCCAGCAGCTTGGATAGCGGGAGAAGTAGCGAGCAGTTCTTC.

J is TRBJ1-5 and V is TRBV11-2, with D unclear. In germline, CDR1 is SGHAT, CDR2 FQNNGV. The CDR3 is made up of 14 amino acids. Trimming cost V 2 bases and J 1 base, with 6 bases left between them. This chain's CDR3 is CASSLPGSNQPQHF. Here the CDR3 DNA reads TGTGCCAGCAGCTTACCCGGAAGCAATCAGCCCCAGCATTTT.

In regard to this clone: The same CDR3 also results from other DNA sequences found in this sample. The rearrangement links TRBV9 to TRBJ2-1; tentative D call: TRBD2 (6 bases). CDR1 SGDLS and CDR2 YYNGEE come from the germline V gene. V was pared by 0 bases and J by 6 bases, with 7 bases between. This CDR3 is built from 13 residues. The CDR3 DNA follows: TGTGCCAGCAGCGTAGCGGGAGTCAATGAGCAGTTCTTC. This encodes CASSVAGVNEQFF.

A note on this clone: The junction departs from germline at one end; a sequencing error may be responsible. The chain couples TRBV19 to TRBJ2-7; 7 nucleotides agree with TRBD1. Per the germline V gene, CDR1 is LNHDA and CDR2 is SQIVND (reference sequence). The CDR3 is 11 residues long. CDR3 in DNA: TGTGCCAGTAGTACAGGGGGTGCCCTGTGGTTC. This translates into CASSTGGALWF.

The chain joins TRBV29-1 to TRBJ2-5, with 10 bases matching TRBD2. V lost 4 bases, J lost 2 bases, and 4 bases stayed unmatched. The CDR3 has 14 amino acids. From germline, CDR1 is SQVTM and CDR2 ANQGSEA. The CDR3 DNA sequence: TGCAGCGTTGTGGGACTAGCGCAACAAGAGACCCAGTACTTC. Amino acids: CSVVGLAQQETQYF.

The chain combines TRBV5-1 with TRBJ2-7; 8 positions match TRBD1. The V and J ends lost 4 bases and 2 bases, in that order; junction bases with no gene match: 5. The CDR3 has 14 amino acids. Germline V CDR1 and CDR2: SGHRS, YFSETQ. The CDR3 reads CASSLWTGTYEQYF. DNA of the CDR3: TGCGCCAGCAGCCTCTGGACAGGGACCTACGAGCAGTACTTC.

The V gene is TRBV20-1, the J gene TRBJ2-1; no clear D. This CDR3 contains 11 residues. Germline CDR1 is DFQATT and CDR2 is SNEGSKA (reference sequence). Trimming took 5 bases from V and 8 from J, leaving 10 bases between them. CDR3 in DNA: TGCAGTGCTGAGAGAGGAGATGAGCAGTTCTTC. Protein product: CSAERGDEQFF.

The chain combines TRBV18 with TRBJ1-1; possible D gene TRBD1, 6 bases. Germline loops: CDR1 KGHSH, CDR2 LQKENI. V lost 0 bases, J lost 5 bases, and 13 bases lay in between. The CDR3 runs 15 residues. CDR3 sequence reads: CASSPPSGGLTEAFF. The DNA of the CDR3 is TGTGCCAGCTCACCACCTTCCGGGGGCTTGACTGAAGCTTTCTTT.

The gene calls are TRBV5-4 and TRBJ2-1, with 9 bases that match TRBD1. Germline V lookup: CDR1 SGHNT, CDR2 YYREEE (reference sequence). V lost 2 bases and J lost 9; bases outside the gene matches: 12. This CDR3 has 16 residues. The CDR3 DNA is TGTGCCAGCAGCTTAGTCCCGGGACAGGGTACTGGTGAGCAGTTCTTC. It codes for CASSLVPGQGTGEQFF.

The rearrangement links TRBV9 to TRBJ2-7; TRBD1 agrees at 8 bases. The V gene's germline CDR1 is SGDLS and CDR2 YYNGEE. This CDR3 is 18 amino acids long. After removal of 0 bases from V and 3 bases from J, the junction contained 14 bases not matched to a gene. The CDR3 nucleotides are TGTGCCAGCAGCGTAGGGACAGGGAGCGGATGGGAGCACTACGAGCAGTACTTC. It translates to CASSVGTGSGWEHYEQYF.

The V and J genes are TRBV11-2 and TRBJ2-3, with TRBD2 identical over 16 bases. Per germline, CDR1 SGHAT and CDR2 FQNNGV. The CDR3 sequence is 17 residues long. J lost 4 bases, V lost 5 bases, and 6 bases had no gene match. CDR3 nucleotide sequence: TGTGCCAGCAGCCCTCCGGGGACTAGCGGGAGGGCAGATACGCAGTATTTT. Protein: CASSPPGTSGRADTQYF.

J is TRBJ2-1 and V is TRBV18, with TRBD2 identical over 7 bases. The CDR3 sequence is 13 residues long. Losses at the gene ends were 4 bases for V and 15 bases for J; bases not matched to a gene: 12. The V gene's germline CDR1 is KGHSH and CDR2 LQKENI. In nucleotides, the CDR3 is TGTGCCAGCTCACAAAGACCGGCGGGAGACCTGTTCTTC. It yields the protein CASSQRPAGDLFF.

V is TRBV5-1 and J is TRBJ1-2; D remains unclear. This CDR3 is built from 13 residues. V gave up 4 bases and J gave up 2 bases, with 9 bases separating them. The germline gives CDR1 SGHRS, CDR2 YFSETQ. The CDR3 nucleotides read TGCGCCAGCAGCAGAGTAGACAACTATGGCTACACCTTC. It specifies CASSRVDNYGYTF.

V usage is TRBV7-8 and J usage is TRBJ2-4; 7 bases align to TRBD1. V lost 1 base, J lost 6 bases, and 6 bases stayed unmatched. Germline values: CDR1 SGHVS, CDR2 FQNEAQ. The CDR3 covers 15 residues. The CDR3 coding sequence is TGTGCCAGCAGCTTAGTCCGGGACAGAAGAAACATTCAGTACTTC. This translates into CASSLVRDRRNIQYF.

This chain connects TRBV6-4 to TRBJ1-1, with D possibly matching TRBD1 (6 bases). Germline assignment: CDR1 MRHNA and CDR2 SNTAGT. The CDR3 length is 14 residues. Trimming stripped 4 bases from V and 0 bases from J, with 9 bases between. CDR3 in amino acids: CASSADSLNTEAFF. CDR3 in DNA: TGTGCCAGCAGTGCGGACAGTTTGAACACTGAAGCTTTCTTT.

The rearrangement links TRBV28 to TRBJ1-4; no clear D gene. V gave up 3 bases and J gave up 8 bases, with 7 bases separating them. This CDR3 has 12 residues. Germline V CDR1 and CDR2: MDHEN, SYDVKM. As DNA, the CDR3 is TGTGCCAGCAGTTTTGGGCAGGAAAAACTGTTTTTT. The encoded protein is CASSFGQEKLFF.

V gene TRBV5-1 combines with J gene TRBJ2-3; 9 positions agree with TRBD2. The CDR3 spans 13 residues. V gave up 6 bases and J gave up 6 bases; unmatched junction bases: 5. Germline values: CDR1 SGHRS, CDR2 YFSETQ. The CDR3 nucleotides are TGCGCCAGCAACCTCCTAGCGGGGGATACGCAGTATTTT. Its protein is CASNLLAGDTQYF.

The rearrangement links TRBV9 to TRBJ2-3, with 11 bases lining up with TRBD2. J gave up 3 bases and V 3 bases, and 6 bases lay outside the gene matches. Germline CDR1 is SGDLS and CDR2 is YYNGEE. This CDR3 is built from 16 residues. The CDR3 nucleotides read TGTGCCAGCAGCGCCTTAGCGGGAGGGCCGACAGATACGCAGTATTTT. Protein sequence: CASSALAGGPTDTQYF.

The rearrangement uses TRBV28 and TRBJ2-7; 7 bases are shared with TRBD1. CDR3 length equals 15 residues. Trimming cost V 6 bases and J 2 bases; bases outside gene matches: 10. CDR1 is MDHEN and CDR2 is SYDVKM in the germline V gene. The CDR3 protein is CASSRGTVYTYEQYF. CDR3 bases: TGTGCCAGCAGCCGTGGGACAGTATACACCTACGAGCAGTACTTC.

Of note for this clone: Different DNA sequences within this sample yield the same CDR3. J is TRBJ2-5 and V is TRBV29-1; D call uncertain. The germline CDR1 and CDR2 sequences are SQVTM and ANQGSEA. V lost 4 bases and J 1 base, leaving 4 bases between the germline ends. The CDR3 length is 11 residues. CDR3 nucleotide sequence: TGCAGCGTTGCCGGCCAAGAGACCCAGTACTTC. Translating it yields CSVAGQETQYF.

This clone has just one count. Other DNA variants within this sample encode the same CDR3. This sequence joins TRBV5-1 and TRBJ2-5; D is undetermined. CDR1 and CDR2 (germline): SGHRS, YFSETQ. The CDR3 runs 14 residues. V lost 0 bases and J lost 2, with 8 bases in between. Here the CDR3 reads CASSLGQSQETQYF. CDR3 DNA: TGCGCCAGCAGCTTGGGGCAGTCACAAGAGACCCAGTACTTC.

The chain recombines TRBV15 with TRBJ2-1; TRBD2 aligns across 11 bases. Germline V gene lookup returns CDR1 LNHNV and CDR2 YYDKDF (reference sequence). This CDR3 is 16 amino acids long. With V trimmed by 5 bases and J by 10 bases, 13 bases remained unmatched. CDR3: CATSLPMTSGASEQFF. CDR3 in DNA: TGTGCCACCAGCCTTCCCATGACTAGCGGGGCCTCAGAGCAGTTCTTC.

The CDR3 region is CASSEGPLLEKLFF. In DNA form, the CDR3 reads TGCGCCAGCAGCGAGGGCCCCTTACTAGAAAAACTGTTTTTT. V is TRBV5-1 and J is TRBJ1-4; D not certain. Germline V lookup: CDR1 SGHRS, CDR2 YFSETQ. V lost 4 bases to trimming and J lost 8 bases, with 15 bases between them. The CDR3 extends over 14 amino acids. Supplemented by reference TRBV5-1 and TRBJ1-4, the full variable domain reads KAGVTQTPRYLIKTRGQQVTLSCSPISGHRSVSWYQQTPGQGLQFLFEYFSETQRNKGNFPGRFSGRQFSNSRSEMNVSTLELGDSALYLCASSEGPLLEKLFFGSGTQLSVL.

The rearrangement joins TRBV10-3 to TRBJ1-2; unclear D gene. V was shortened by 6 bases and J by 4 bases, with 15 bases between the two germline ends. This CDR3 spans 14 amino acids. Germline lookup yields CDR1 ENHRY and CDR2 SYGVKD. CDR3 nucleotide sequence: TGTGCCATCAGGGAAATCGAGGCGGGCTATGGCTACACCTTC. Its protein product is CAIREIEAGYGYTF.

Concerning this clone: The same CDR3 arises from other DNA sequences in this sample as well. The chain is built from TRBV9 and TRBJ2-5; D gene ambiguous. The germline gives CDR1 SGDLS, CDR2 YYNGEE. The ends were cut back, 2 bases at V and 1 base at J, with 6 bases in the middle. The CDR3 contains 13 residues. The CDR3 DNA reads as TGTGCCAGCAGCGTCCGTCTCCAAGAGACCCAGTACTTC. Translating it yields CASSVRLQETQYF. The full variable domain, completed using reference TRBV9 and TRBJ2-5, is DSGVTQTPKHLITATGQRVTLRCSPRSGDLSVYWYQQSLDQGLQFLIQYYNGEERAKGNILERFSAQQFPDLHSELNLSSLELGDSALYFCASSVRLQETQYFGPGTRLLVL.